This T cell receptor beta chain was identified during a study of T cells expressing NK-cell markers. UMIs were included in TCR beta cDNA generated by 5'RACE template switching. TCRdb reprocessed the 5' RACE reads, with one entry per CDR3 protein and no DNA. The sample's table shows under 200,000 distinct CDR3 sequences. The germline CDR1 and CDR2 sequences are SGHRS and YFSETQ. There are 17 residues in the CDR3. This chain connects TRBV5-1 to TRBJ1-1; as DNA is missing, the TRBD1 call by TCRdb cannot be tested. The sequencing input was blood T cells: a sorted CD56 or NKG2C T cell subset, CD4+ or CD8+ T cells, or bulk PBMC T cells (not recorded which). This receptor was taken from a woman between 18 and 70 years old in good health. CDR3 sequence reads: CASSLAGTVSMNTEAFF.